A single sample is the source of the 19 T cell receptor beta chains below, sequenced in a study of early T cells in non-severe SARS-CoV-2 infection. TCRdb reanalysed the 5' RACE reads using MiXCR and keeps one entry per CDR3 protein. The data contain around 58,000 distinct CDR3 sequences, roughly 8.2% of them singletons. The input for sequencing was whole blood, taken at baseline. The receptors shown here come from an adult who was a healthcare worker with PCR-confirmed SARS-CoV-2 infection or an uninfected control (not recorded which).

Ten or more counts support this clonotype. The genes are TRBV28 and TRBJ2-5, with TRBD2 identical over 7 bases. The germline CDR1 and CDR2 sequences are MDHEN and SYDVKM. The trim removed 5 bases at V and 1 base at J, leaving 7 bases unmatched. The CDR3 totals 15 residues. In DNA form, the CDR3 reads TGTGCCAGCAGTAAGGCGGGAGCTAGCCAAGAGACCCAGTACTTC. It specifies CASSKAGASQETQYF.

The chain uses TRBV28 and TRBJ2-1, with D maybe TRBD2 (5 bases). Trimming cost V 3 bases and J 5 bases, with 11 bases left between them. Per germline, CDR1 MDHEN and CDR2 SYDVKM. This CDR3 spans 14 amino acids. The CDR3 DNA follows: TGTGCCAGCAGTTTGATGCGGGCGGACAATGAGCAGTTCTTC. Amino acids: CASSLMRADNEQFF.

This sequence joins TRBV20-1 and TRBJ2-3; 10 nucleotides match TRBD2. CDR1 is DFQATT, CDR2 SNEGSKA, per germline (reference sequence). With V trimmed by 4 bases and J by 4 bases, 5 bases remained unmatched. The CDR3 totals 14 residues. The CDR3 DNA reads TGCAGTGCTATGGCTAGCGGGAGTTCAGATACGCAGTATTTT. It yields the protein CSAMASGSSDTQYF.

V gene TRBV7-2 combines with J gene TRBJ2-3, with D maybe TRBD2 (6 bases). The CDR3 is made up of 16 amino acids. Germline V gives CDR1 SGHTA, CDR2 FQGNSA. Trimming cost V 3 bases and J 10 bases, with 23 bases left between them. CDR3 nucleotides: TGTGCCAGCAGCTTCCGGGACTCCGGACTTGGGGTGGCGCAGTATTTT. Its protein product is CASSFRDSGLGVAQYF.

This clonotype has a count of ten or more. The chain combines TRBV28 with TRBJ1-1; tentative D call: TRBD1 (5 bases). The germline V and J ends were trimmed by 9 bases and 10 bases, with 24 bases remaining between them. Germline lookup yields CDR1 MDHEN and CDR2 SYDVKM. CDR3 size: 14 residues. The CDR3 DNA reads as TGTGCCAGTATTCCTTGGGGCAGGGATTCCTTAGCTTTCTTT. As protein: CASIPWGRDSLAFF.

This clonotype was observed a handful of times. The chain joins TRBV27 to TRBJ2-4; D is perhaps TRBD1 or TRBD2 (5 bases each). The germline V and J ends were trimmed by 2 bases and 7 bases, with 12 bases remaining between them. This CDR3 comprises 14 residues. CDR1 MNHEY and CDR2 SMNVEV come from the germline V gene (reference sequence). The DNA of the CDR3 is TGTGCCAGCAGTTTAATTGGGGGTGGGAACATTCAGTACTTC. This gives the protein CASSLIGGGNIQYF.

This clonotype was detected many times. The chain carries TRBV6-1 and TRBJ2-5; 7 bases are shared with TRBD1. Germline V gene lookup returns CDR1 MNHNS and CDR2 SASEGT. CDR3 length equals 14 residues. The V segment lost 7 bases and the J segment 1 base; nucleotides outside the gene matches: 6. CDR3 region: CASTWGQLQETQYF. CDR3 DNA: TGTGCCAGCACTTGGGGACAGCTCCAAGAGACCCAGTACTTC.

The chain uses TRBV28 and TRBJ2-7; the D is unclear. V gave up 4 bases and J gave up 3 bases, with 10 bases separating them. Germline CDR1 reads MDHEN; CDR2 reads SYDVKM. The CDR3 length is 13 residues. The DNA for the CDR3 is TGTGCCAGCAGTTCCCCCAGGCTCTACGAGCAGTACTTC. It is translated as CASSSPRLYEQYF.

The V and J genes are TRBV11-2 and TRBJ2-2, with 14 bases fitting TRBD2. Per the germline V gene, CDR1 is SGHAT and CDR2 is FQNNGV. J was trimmed by 2 bases and V by 5 bases; bases with no gene match: 4. This CDR3 spans 17 amino acids. The CDR3 nucleotides read TGTGCCAGCAGCCCGGGGACTAGCGGGAGAAACACCGGGGAGCTGTTTTTT. Protein product: CASSPGTSGRNTGELFF.

This clonotype came up many times. The rearrangement uses TRBV3-1 and TRBJ1-1; D gene unclear. V lost 1 base, J lost 4 bases, and 7 bases lay in between. This CDR3 contains 13 residues. Looked up from germline, CDR1 is LGHDT and CDR2 is YNNKEL (reference sequence). The CDR3 sequence: CASSQVPGTEAFF. Written as DNA, the CDR3 is TGTGCCAGCAGCCAAGTCCCCGGCACTGAAGCTTTCTTT.

J is TRBJ2-3 and V is TRBV12-3 or TRBV12-4; 8 bases are a match to TRBD1. V lost 4 bases, J lost 2 bases, and 8 bases stayed unmatched. This CDR3 has 16 residues. The CDR3, as DNA: TGTGCCAGCAGTTCATCCCAGGGGGCCTACACAGATACGCAGTATTTT. Translation gives CASSSSQGAYTDTQYF.

There are many counts of this clonotype. CDR3 nucleotides: TGCGCCAGCAGCTTGGCGAATGTGGGCAGGGGAGAGTGGACAGATACGCAGTATTTT. Protein product: CASSLANVGRGEWTDTQYF. V gene TRBV5-1 combines with J gene TRBJ2-3, with D possibly matching TRBD1 (6 bases). The CDR3 runs 19 residues. The germline V gene has CDR1 SGHRS and CDR2 YFSETQ. Trimming removed 0 bases from V and 3 bases from J, with 23 bases in between.

V is TRBV21-1 and J is TRBJ2-6; the table calls TRBD2, which could not be checked here. TRBV21-1 is a documented pseudogene. This CDR3 has 18 residues. The CDR3 DNA follows: TGTGCCAGCAGCAGTTACGCGGGGTACTTCTCTGGGGCCAACGTCCTGACTTTC. It is translated as CASSSYAGYFSGANVLTF.

This clonotype was found many times. The chain uses TRBV5-1 and TRBJ2-5, with D uncertain. This CDR3 has 15 amino acids. Germline values: CDR1 SGHRS, CDR2 YFSETQ. V was shortened by 1 base and J by 2 bases, with 12 bases between the two germline ends. CDR3 nucleotides: TGCGCCAGCAGCTTGATTCCGGCAGAACAAGAGACCCAGTACTTC. It yields the protein CASSLIPAEQETQYF.

This clonotype was counted many times. The J gene is TRBJ2-7, the V gene TRBV4-2; TRBD2 agrees at 11 bases. The germline V gene has CDR1 LGHNA and CDR2 YNFKEQ. J gave up 4 bases and V 0 bases, and 2 bases lay outside the gene matches. The CDR3 is 15 amino acids. The CDR3 spells CASSQDTSGSYEQYF. The CDR3 nucleotides are TGTGCCAGCAGCCAAGATACTAGCGGGAGTTACGAGCAGTACTTC.

This chain links TRBV6-5 with TRBJ1-6; the match to TRBD1 covers 8 bases. Germline V gives CDR1 MNHEY, CDR2 SVGAGI. The CDR3 runs to 15 residues. V was clipped by 6 bases and J by 10 bases; unmatched bases: 11. In nucleotides, the CDR3 is TGTGCCAGCAGCCGCAATGGACAGGGTGTCTCACCCCTCCACTTT. This translates into CASSRNGQGVSPLHF.

This clonotype has just a few counts. The V call is TRBV12-3 or TRBV12-4, the J call TRBJ2-7; tentatively, D is TRBD1 (6 bases). Trimming removed 1 base from V and 2 bases from J, with 12 bases in between. The CDR3 has 15 amino acids. The CDR3 DNA is TGTGCCAGCAGTTTAGGGGGGCTCTTCGCCTACGAGCAGTACTTC. Translating it yields CASSLGGLFAYEQYF.

This clonotype was recorded many times. The chain links TRBV28 to TRBJ2-6; the match to TRBD1 covers 7 bases. The CDR3 has 17 residues. Germline CDR1 reads MDHEN; CDR2 reads SYDVKM. V shed 7 bases, J shed 1 base, and the junction held 10 bases outside the gene matches. The CDR3 nucleotides read TGTGCCAGCAATCGGGGACAGACCTATTCTGGGGCCAACGTCCTGACTTTC. Protein product: CASNRGQTYSGANVLTF.

This clonotype showed up many times. The chain has TRBV13 and TRBJ2-7; no firm D call. The ends were cut back, 1 base at V and 2 bases at J, with 9 bases in the middle. This CDR3 is built from 14 residues. CDR1 and CDR2 from the germline V gene are PRHDT and FYEKMQ (reference sequence). The CDR3: CASSLDSETYEQYF. In DNA, the CDR3 is TGTGCCAGCAGCTTAGATTCCGAAACCTACGAGCAGTACTTC.